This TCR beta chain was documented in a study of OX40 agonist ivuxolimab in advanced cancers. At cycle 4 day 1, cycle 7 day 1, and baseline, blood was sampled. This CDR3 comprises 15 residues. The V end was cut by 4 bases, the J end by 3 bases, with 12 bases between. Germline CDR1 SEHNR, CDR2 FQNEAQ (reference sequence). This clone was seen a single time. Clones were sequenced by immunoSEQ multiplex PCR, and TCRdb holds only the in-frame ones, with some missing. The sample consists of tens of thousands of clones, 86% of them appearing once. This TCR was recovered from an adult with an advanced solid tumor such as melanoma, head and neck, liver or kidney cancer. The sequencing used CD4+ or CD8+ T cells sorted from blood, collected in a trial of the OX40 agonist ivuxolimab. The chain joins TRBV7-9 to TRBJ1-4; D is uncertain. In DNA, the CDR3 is TGTGCCAGCAGCTCGACTTCGAGGGCTAATGAAAAACTGTTTTTT. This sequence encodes CASSSTSRANEKLFF.